Included here is one TCR beta chain sequence, with context. The record originates from a study of technical replicates of blood from several donors. Measured with immunoSEQ multiplex PCR; TCRdb has only the in-frame clones, and not every one. Of nearly 80,000 clones listed, about 96% are singletons. Germline CDR1 is SGDLS and CDR2 is YYNGEE. Deletions cut 3 bases from V and 9 bases from J, with 25 bases between. The CDR3 loop spans 17 amino acids. The sequence was collected from a human donor in good health. This chain links TRBV9 with TRBJ2-1, with D possibly being TRBD2 (6 bases). Sample: T cells isolated from PBMCs. CDR3 in DNA: TGTGCCAGCAGCGACCCGACTAGTTCATTTCGAACAGGTGAGCAGTTCTTC. It is translated as CASSDPTSSFRTGEQFF.